These 26 T cell receptor beta chains were all obtained from the same sample, sequenced in a study of blood T cell repertoires in COVID-19. TCRdb keeps only in-frame clones here, not all; method: immunoSEQ multiplex PCR. Of around 160,000 clones listed, about four fifths were seen once; the top ten hold approximately 3.6%. What was sequenced was PBMCs or T cells enriched from blood (not recorded which). The receptors come from a woman aged 55 to 70 who had recovered from COVID-19.

J is TRBJ1-2 and V is TRBV19, with D uncertain. CDR3 size: 13 residues. The V and J ends lost 7 bases and 8 bases respectively, with 17 bases between them. From germline, CDR1 is LNHDA and CDR2 SQIVND (reference sequence). CDR3 region: CASTREAYSGYTF. The CDR3 nucleotides read TGTGCCAGTACCCGGGAGGCTTACTCGGGCTACACCTTC. Full variable domain (outside the CDR3, taken from reference TRBV19 and TRBJ1-2): DGGITQSPKYLFRKEGQNVTLSCEQNLNHDAMYWYRQDPGQGLRLIYYSQIVNDFQKGDIAEGYSVSREKKESFPLTVTSAQKNPTAFYLCASTREAYSGYTFGSGTRLTVV.

This clone was observed once. The chain recombines TRBV24-1 with TRBJ1-5, with 7 nucleotides matching TRBD1. In germline, CDR1 is KGHDR, CDR2 SFDVKD. The CDR3 loop spans 15 amino acids. The V gene end was trimmed by 4 bases and the J gene end by 6 bases; junction bases not matched to a gene: 8. This CDR3 is CATSESGQARQPQHF. DNA of the CDR3: TGTGCCACCAGTGAATCTGGACAGGCCCGTCAGCCCCAGCATTTT.

The CDR3 here is CASSPLSYNEQFF. The CDR3, as DNA: TGTGCCAGCAGTCCTCTCTCCTACAATGAGCAGTTCTTC. The genes are TRBV12-3 or TRBV12-4 and TRBJ2-1; D is unresolved. The germline V and J ends were trimmed by 5 bases and 0 bases, with 5 bases remaining between them. The CDR3 extends over 13 amino acids.

This clone has only a few counts. This chain's CDR3 is CASSTTYEQYF. Written as DNA, the CDR3 is TGCGCCAGCAGTACTACCTACGAGCAGTACTTC. The genes are TRBV10-2 and TRBJ2-7; no clear D gene. CDR1 and CDR2 (germline): WSHSY, SAAADI. The CDR3 covers 11 residues. With 5 bases removed from V and 2 bases from J, the gap between germline ends came to 4 bases.

There are a few counts of this clone. V usage is TRBV6-1 and J usage is TRBJ2-1; a possible D gene is TRBD2 (7 bases). The CDR3 spans 19 residues. Trimming left V 4 bases short and J 5 bases short, with 27 bases between. CDR1 MNHNS and CDR2 SASEGT come from the germline V gene. The CDR3 is CASSGTRHRGAGDNNEQFF. Here the CDR3 DNA reads TGTGCCAGCAGTGGGACAAGGCACCGTGGGGCGGGGGACAACAATGAGCAGTTCTTC.

The chain has TRBV7-8 and TRBJ2-5; 13 nucleotides match TRBD2. The junction had 6 bases not matched to a gene; V was cut back by 2 bases and J by 3 bases. The germline CDR1 and CDR2 sequences are SGHVS and FQNEAQ. This CDR3 spans 17 amino acids. CDR3 nucleotide sequence: TGTGCCAGCAGCTTACCCCGACTAGCGGGGGGTAAAGAGACCCAGTACTTC. Residues: CASSLPRLAGGKETQYF.

The DNA of the CDR3 is TGTGCCAGTAGTATGGTACAGGGTAGTGAAAAACTGTTTTTT. As protein: CASSMVQGSEKLFF. The chain uses TRBV19 and TRBJ1-4, with a tentative D call TRBD1 (6 bases). The CDR3 spans 14 residues. Trimming took 3 bases from V and 7 from J, leaving 12 bases between them. CDR1 LNHDA and CDR2 SQIVND come from the germline V gene (reference sequence).

In its sample, this clone was seen a few times. This chain links TRBV20-1 with TRBJ2-1; no definite D call. Between the trimmed V and J ends, which lost 3 bases and 1 base, there was a span of 7 bases. The CDR3 consists of 13 residues. From germline, CDR1 is DFQATT and CDR2 SNEGSKA (reference sequence). CDR3 in amino acids: CSASIGSYNEQFF. Here the CDR3 DNA reads TGCAGTGCTAGTATCGGGTCCTACAATGAGCAGTTCTTC.

This rearrangement joins TRBV5-4 to TRBJ2-1, with 11 bases lining up with TRBD1. This CDR3 region has 14 residues. Germline CDR1 and CDR2: SGHNT and YYREEE (reference sequence). J gave up 8 bases and V 2 bases, and 3 bases lay outside the gene matches. CDR3: CASSFGQGADEQFF. The CDR3 DNA reads as TGTGCCAGCAGCTTTGGACAGGGGGCCGATGAGCAGTTCTTC. Supplemented by reference TRBV5-4 and TRBJ2-1, the full variable domain reads ETGVTQSPTHLIKTRGQQVTLRCSSQSGHNTVSWYQQALGQGPQFIFQYYREEENGRGNFPPRFSGLQFPNYSSELNVNALELDDSALYLCASSFGQGADEQFFGPGTRLTVL.

The chain employs TRBV3-1 (or the pseudogene TRBV3-2) and TRBJ1-6; no firm D call. The CDR3 has 15 residues. Germline loops: CDR1 LGHDT, CDR2 YNNKEL (reference sequence). V was cut by 4 bases and J by 4 bases, with 11 bases left in between. The CDR3 nucleotides are TGTGCCAGCAGCCCCTACAGTTTTTATAATTCACCCCTCCACTTT. Translated, it gives CASSPYSFYNSPLHF.

This chain connects TRBV4-1 to TRBJ1-5; D possibly corresponds to TRBD1 (6 bases). The CDR3 consists of 13 residues. In germline, CDR1 is MGHRA, CDR2 YSYEKL. Trimming took 4 bases from V and 6 from J, leaving 10 bases between them. CDR3 sequence reads: CASSRTGIQPQHF. Here the CDR3 DNA reads TGCGCCAGCAGCCGTACAGGGATTCAGCCCCAGCATTTT.

J is TRBJ2-2 and V is TRBV4-1; D perhaps matches TRBD2 (5 bases). With 1 base removed from V and 4 bases from J, the gap between germline ends came to 16 bases. CDR1 is MGHRA, CDR2 YSYEKL, per germline. The CDR3 sequence is 17 residues long. The CDR3 bases are TGCGCCAGCAGCCAAGTCCGGGCGGGCGTGACCACCGGGGAGCTGTTTTTT. It encodes CASSQVRAGVTTGELFF.

About this clone itself: One junction end disagrees with the germline gene, perhaps due to a read error. DNA for the CDR3: TGCAGCGTGACTATACAGGGTTCAGGAAATACCATATATTTT. Protein sequence: CSVTIQGSGNTIYF. The J gene is TRBJ1-3, the V gene TRBV29-1; maybe TRBD1 (6 bases). Germline values: CDR1 SQVTM, CDR2 ANQGSEA. The CDR3 has 14 residues.

CDR3 residues: CASTVTGNTEAFF. CDR3 bases: TGTGCCAGCACCGTTACAGGGAACACTGAAGCTTTCTTT. The chain joins TRBV12-3 or TRBV12-4 to TRBJ1-1, with D perhaps matching TRBD1 (5 bases). The V gene lost 7 bases and the J gene lost 1 base, with 10 bases spanning the gap. The length of the CDR3 is 13 residues.

This clone has just a few counts. V usage is TRBV7-9 and J usage is TRBJ2-1; 9 nucleotides match TRBD2. With V trimmed by 6 bases and J by 7 bases, 16 bases remained unmatched. This CDR3 region has 17 residues. In germline, CDR1 is SEHNR, CDR2 FQNEAQ (reference sequence). CDR3 amino acids: CASRGTLAGLLRNEQFF. The CDR3 DNA reads TGTGCCAGCAGGGGTACACTAGCGGGCCTACTTAGGAATGAGCAGTTCTTC.

This chain links TRBV12-5 with TRBJ1-2, with TRBD1 identical over 12 bases. Germline V CDR1 and CDR2: LGHNT, FRNRAP. The trim removed 5 bases at V and 6 bases at J, leaving 16 bases unmatched. The CDR3 has 18 amino acids. CDR3 in amino acids: CASGPNLGTGGAVNGYTF. The CDR3 DNA reads as TGTGCTAGTGGTCCTAACCTCGGGACAGGGGGCGCAGTCAATGGCTACACCTTC.

This chain links TRBV3-1 (or the pseudogene TRBV3-2) with TRBJ2-1, with 12 bases identical to TRBD2. The CDR3 totals 15 residues. CDR1 LGHDT and CDR2 YNNKEL come from the germline V gene (reference sequence). Trimming took 2 bases from V and 7 from J; bases not matched to a gene: 3. In DNA form, the CDR3 reads TGTGCCAGCAGCCAAATGACTAGCGGGGGTAATGAGCAGTTCTTC. Translated: CASSQMTSGGNEQFF.

The chain joins TRBV6-5 to TRBJ2-1, with 9 bases fitting TRBD2. The trim removed 2 bases at V and 7 bases at J, leaving 6 bases unmatched. This CDR3 spans 15 amino acids. Looked up from germline, CDR1 is MNHEY and CDR2 is SVGAGI. For the CDR3, the DNA is TGTGCCAGCAGTTACCAGGCGGGGGGGCCTAATGAGCAGTTCTTC. Translating gives CASSYQAGGPNEQFF.

The sample holds a few counts of this clone. CDR3 nucleotide sequence: TGTGCCAGCAGCCAGAAGCGGGGGGGCCACACAGATACGCAGTATTTT. Amino acids: CASSQKRGGHTDTQYF. V usage is TRBV7-2 and J usage is TRBJ2-3; 10 bases fit TRBD2. The junction had 7 bases not matched to a gene; V was cut back by 5 bases and J by 2 bases. CDR1 is SGHTA and CDR2 is FQGNSA in the germline V gene. The CDR3 runs 16 residues.

The chain uses TRBV6-5 and TRBJ2-3; D is unresolved. With 0 bases removed from V and 6 bases from J, the gap between germline ends came to 10 bases. The V gene's germline CDR1 is MNHEY and CDR2 SVGAGI. The CDR3 runs to 14 residues. In nucleotides, the CDR3 is TGTGCCAGCAGTTACTCAGTGGTCGCGGATACGCAGTATTTT. This encodes CASSYSVVADTQYF.

This clone has a handful of counts. The V and J genes are TRBV29-1 and TRBJ2-2, with 7 bases that match TRBD1. Losses at the gene ends were 4 bases for V and 5 bases for J; bases not matched to a gene: 7. The CDR3 consists of 14 residues. The germline V gene encodes CDR1 SQVTM and CDR2 ANQGSEA. The CDR3 protein is CSVGWPGGTGELFF. The CDR3 bases are TGCAGCGTTGGTTGGCCAGGGGGAACCGGGGAGCTGTTTTTT.

The chain couples TRBV29-1 to TRBJ1-1; D is perhaps TRBD1 (5 bases). Germline V CDR1 and CDR2: SQVTM, ANQGSEA. Between the trimmed V and J ends, which lost 6 bases and 0 bases, there was a span of 11 bases. The length of the CDR3 is 13 residues. In DNA, the CDR3 is TGCAGCGTGGAGGGACGGCTGAACACTGAAGCTTTCTTT. This encodes CSVEGRLNTEAFF.

The J gene is TRBJ1-2, the V gene TRBV30; 11 bases match TRBD1. The V gene end was trimmed by 4 bases and the J gene end by 4 bases; junction bases not matched to a gene: 11. CDR3 length equals 16 residues. Germline V CDR1 and CDR2: GTSNPN, SVGIG (reference sequence). In nucleotides, the CDR3 is TGTGCCTGGACCCGGACAGGGGGCTCTTTGGTCTATGGCTACACCTTC. It codes for CAWTRTGGSLVYGYTF.

V and J are TRBV29-1 and TRBJ2-5; D is undetermined. This CDR3 is built from 14 residues. In germline, CDR1 is SQVTM, CDR2 ANQGSEA. Trimming pared 4 bases from V and 2 bases from J, leaving 14 bases between. The chain's CDR3 is CSVVPPQEQETQYF. CDR3 bases: TGCAGCGTTGTGCCCCCGCAGGAACAAGAGACCCAGTACTTC.

The genes are TRBV11-2 and TRBJ2-5; 7 bases are shared with TRBD2. CDR1 SGHAT and CDR2 FQNNGV come from the germline V gene. The V gene end was trimmed by 4 bases and the J gene end by 3 bases; junction bases not matched to a gene: 5. The CDR3 is 14 residues long. CDR3 sequence: CASSSRTREETQYF. The CDR3 DNA reads as TGTGCCAGCAGCTCGAGGACTAGGGAAGAGACCCAGTACTTC. Full variable domain (missing parts from reference TRBV11-2 and TRBJ2-5): EAGVAQSPRYKIIEKRQSVAFWCNPISGHATLYWYQQILGQGPKLLIQFQNNGVVDDSQLPKDRFSAERLKGVDSTLKIQPAKLEDSAVYLCASSSRTREETQYFGPGTRLLVL.

DNA of the CDR3: TGTGCCACCAGCCAGACAGGGCGCAACGAGCAGTACTTC. Amino acids: CATSQTGRNEQYF. The V and J genes are TRBV24-1 and TRBJ2-7; TRBD1 matches 7 bases. The CDR3 extends over 13 amino acids. Germline CDR1 KGHDR, CDR2 SFDVKD. The V and J ends lost 7 bases and 5 bases, in that order; junction bases with no gene match: 7.